The following is a T cell receptor (beta chain) sequence with its context. Its antigen remains unidentified. This table comes from immunoSEQ multiplex PCR, and its TCRdb copy is limited to in-frame clones, with some not included. Of tens of thousands of clones in the sample, roughly 70% were seen once. This sample is part of a study of STAT5B mutations in CD4+ large granular lymphocyte leukemia. Findings and limits, study-wide: Without putative leukemic clones, patient CD4-sorted repertoires remained more clonal than healthy CD4+ repertoires. The CD4+ versus CD8+ T-LGLL clonality difference may reflect limited sample size. Compared with healthy controls (2/35), patient top clones favored TRBV06 (8/27).

Trimming took off 5 bases at V and 2 bases at J, with 21 bases between the two ends. CDR3 length equals 17 residues. Germline CDR1 is SGHVS and CDR2 is FQNEAQ. This receptor was identified in a human donor in good health. The chain employs TRBV7-8 and TRBJ1-1; D is ambiguous. The source material was CD4+ T cells from blood buffy coats. The CDR3 coding sequence is TGTGCCAGCAGCCTCCGCCGAGCTTGGAGAGCCAACACTGAAGCTTTCTTT. It translates to CASSLRRAWRANTEAFF.